This TCR beta chain is from a study of shared T cell receptors in the human thymus. The repertoire was sequenced with immunoSEQ multiplex PCR; TCRdb's copy has only in-frame clones and lacks some. Among almost 550,000 clones listed, around 78% were seen once. The germline V gene encodes CDR1 ENHRY and CDR2 SYGVKD. The CDR3 runs 16 residues. V was trimmed by 1 base and J by 1 base, leaving 13 bases between them. This sample was also put to use in a study of human thymus T cells. Per that paper: Resections from corrective heart surgery supplied the thymus tissue. Gene usage (both V and J) appeared biased in thymic and blood repertoires. What related research reported was that thymic repertoires overlapped highly among unrelated individuals.

The chain combines TRBV10-3 with TRBJ1-1; D remains unclear. The sequence derives from a boy less than two years old with a congenital heart defect. The sequencing sample was made of thymocytes. CDR3 region: CAISEWRTYSNTEAFF. DNA of the CDR3: TGTGCCATCAGTGAGTGGAGGACCTATTCGAACACTGAAGCTTTCTTT.